What follows describes a single TCR beta chain. The source of the sample is a study of cytomegalovirus exposure and HLA in healthy donors. Primers included in the PCR were 60 Vbeta and 13 Jbeta primers. Sequencing used immunoSEQ multiplex PCR; TCRdb keeps in-frame clones, though not all of them. The sample records about 130,000 clones, around 67% being singletons. This CDR3 comprises 14 residues. Germline CDR1 SGHRS, CDR2 YFSETQ. V was clipped by 4 bases and J by 10 bases, with 15 bases between them. The sequenced sample consisted of PBMCs. This receptor was obtained from a man between 60 and 75 years old in good health and CMV-seropositive. The chain carries TRBV5-1 and TRBJ1-6; D is unresolved. The CDR3 DNA follows: TGCGCCAGCAGCAGAGCCCAATCGCCATCACCCCTCCACTTT. It encodes CASSRAQSPSPLHF.